Here is one T cell receptor (beta chain) with its context. A few counts support this clonotype. Its antigen specificity is not known. No base quality values were provided; no much bigger clone lies one nucleotide off. These data are taken from a study of T-cell reconstitution after alpha-beta-depleted transplantation in children (TCRdb year 2016). For the wider study: Using TCR repertoire profiling, the study followed T-cell immune reconstitution in a quantitative way in children after TCRalphabeta/CD19-depleted allogeneic hematopoietic cell transplantation.

The germline V gene provides CDR1 LGHNA and CDR2 YSLEER. The CDR3 sequence holds 14 residues, the cysteine and phenylalanine included. Only the CDR3 portion is preserved as DNA: 42 bases, with reading frame beginning at the first base. The germline V end is reduced by 4 bases and the J end by 4 bases; junction bases left unmatched: 5. The library was made by PCR. The sequencer listed for this sample is Illumina HiSeq 2500. Molecular barcoding was employed in the preparation of TCR libraries, with unique molecular identifiers being used to normalize TCRbeta repertoire quantification. TCRdb handled the public reads itself, with Q25 trimming in fastp and clone calling in MiXCR, and kept productive beta chains. Every distinct CDR3 protein forms one entry, paired with its most common genes and DNA. Within this sample are 450,000 to 500,000 distinct CDR3 sequences, with around 12% of them counted one time only. The biggest ten clones account for under 7% of the sample.

The sample consisted of PBMCs from the stem cell graft donor, taken from the stem cell graft. This receptor was taken from a human donor who donated a stem cell graft to a child with combined immunodeficiency. The sequence is built from TRBV4-3 and TRBJ1-1, with 8 bases matching TRBD1. The sequenced DNA: TGCGCCAGCAGCCCAGACAGGGGTCCCACTGAAGCTTTCTTT. Its product reads: CASSPDRGPTEAFF.